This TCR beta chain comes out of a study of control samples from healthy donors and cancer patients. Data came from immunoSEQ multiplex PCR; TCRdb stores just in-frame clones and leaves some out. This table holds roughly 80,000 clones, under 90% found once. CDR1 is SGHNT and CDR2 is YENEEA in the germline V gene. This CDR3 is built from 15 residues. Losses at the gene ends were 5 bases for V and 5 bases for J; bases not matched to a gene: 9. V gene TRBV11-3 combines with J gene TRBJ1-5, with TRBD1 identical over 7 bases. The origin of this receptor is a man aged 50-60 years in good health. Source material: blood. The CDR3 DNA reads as TGTGCCAGCAGCCGAACCCAGGGGGTTGATCAGCCCCAGCATTTT. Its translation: CASSRTQGVDQPQHF.